This T cell receptor beta chain was captured in a study of identifying expanded T cells in peripheral blood. The data were produced by immunoSEQ multiplex PCR, yet TCRdb's version contains in-frame clones alone and is incomplete. The top ten clones hold approximately 3% of a sample with some 120,000 clones, roughly 80% of them seen once. Study findings and constraints: Across healthy donors, higher total template counts meant significantly greater approximately two-week count variance. Differentially abundant clones: about 1.3 between replicates, roughly 16 at around 14 days, 19 to 20 at four.

As to this clone: Its antigen is currently unknown.

Germline CDR1 is MGHRA and CDR2 is YSYEKL. V gave up 1 base and J gave up 8 bases, with 21 bases separating them. There are 17 residues in the CDR3. Healthy donors had no documented immune events, such as infections, while sampled. V is TRBV4-1 and J is TRBJ2-1, with TRBD2 as a possible D gene (7 bases). The sequence came from a person aged 18 to 69 in good health. The sample taken for sequencing was blood. CDR3 DNA: TGCGCCAGCAGCCAAGTTAGGGGGGGACCCCCGGGCGATGAGCAGTTCTTC. It specifies CASSQVRGGPPGDEQFF.